This TCR beta chain was documented in a study of blood T cell repertoires in COVID-19 (dated by TCRdb to 2018 to 2021). For the wider study: Collaborator samples came from the United States, Italy and Spain and covered acute and convalescent phases of COVID-19. Nearly every sample came with metadata listing a de-identified subject ID, COVID-19 status, age in years and sex. Where HLA class I and class II types were available, the types were taken from metadata supplied by the sample provider, not from assay-based typing. The prospective study material was composed of cDNA or gDNA derived from T cells, B-cell-depleted T cells, or PBMCs. Deeply sampled blood TCRbeta repertoires from subjects exposed to, actively infected with, or recovered from COVID-19 were included in the dataset. The repertoires were made available in a free public database intended to serve as a resource for research on the immune response to SARS-CoV-2. Samples were obtained from the ongoing ImmuneRACE study (first 160 participants) and from 950 to 1,500 subjects provided by 6 global collaborators.

The immunoSEQ Assay, a bias-controlled multiplex PCR, was used to amplify TCRbeta CDR3 regions from genomic DNA. The authors processed their data as follows. The number of nucleated cells in each sample was estimated by amplification of reference gene primers within the assay. Sequence reads were collapsed and filtered to measure the absolute abundance of every unique TCRbeta CDR3 rearrangement. Productive Simpson clonality was computed per sample as the square root of Simpson's diversity index over productive rearrangements. TCRdb provides this immuneACCESS table in a form limited to in-frame rearrangements. Some clones are lacking; in checked studies, under half of them reflect an unresolved V gene, and why the rest are absent is not known. V, J and clone size derive from that table, while D and trimming were established from the DNA sequence. Here the sample has about 160,000 clones; roughly 88% occur a single time. The ten top clones hold 6.5% to 7.5% of the sample.

From cysteine to phenylalanine, the CDR3 is 17 amino acids long. Solely the CDR3 DNA is kept, with 51 bases framed from the first base. The germline V end is reduced by 3 bases and the J end by 0 bases; junction bases left unmatched: 6. The germline V gene (reference sequence) sets CDR1 to MNHEY and CDR2 to SMNVEV. For this clone: The antigen it binds to is not known. No much larger clone exists at a distance of one base, and base qualities are not known.

Study-level results and caveats: The amount of clinical and demographic metadata varied by source and participant and was provided uncurated.

One collaborating source in Seattle enrolled patients during active infection and followed them longitudinally through the course of disease. The collaborating institutions used their own protocols to collect whole blood in K2EDTA tubes. Collaborator samples were shipped for TCRbeta analysis as frozen whole blood, isolated PBMCs, or DNA extracted from either sample type. The receptor chain draws on TRBV27 and TRBJ1-1, and 11 bases in between align with TRBD1. The TCR comes from a man older than 75 with COVID-19, enrolled during active disease. Sequencing was performed on peripheral blood. The base sequence is TGTGCCAGCAGTTTCGCCCGGGACAGGGGGGTGAACACTGAAGCTTTCTTT. This gives the protein CASSFARDRGVNTEAFF.